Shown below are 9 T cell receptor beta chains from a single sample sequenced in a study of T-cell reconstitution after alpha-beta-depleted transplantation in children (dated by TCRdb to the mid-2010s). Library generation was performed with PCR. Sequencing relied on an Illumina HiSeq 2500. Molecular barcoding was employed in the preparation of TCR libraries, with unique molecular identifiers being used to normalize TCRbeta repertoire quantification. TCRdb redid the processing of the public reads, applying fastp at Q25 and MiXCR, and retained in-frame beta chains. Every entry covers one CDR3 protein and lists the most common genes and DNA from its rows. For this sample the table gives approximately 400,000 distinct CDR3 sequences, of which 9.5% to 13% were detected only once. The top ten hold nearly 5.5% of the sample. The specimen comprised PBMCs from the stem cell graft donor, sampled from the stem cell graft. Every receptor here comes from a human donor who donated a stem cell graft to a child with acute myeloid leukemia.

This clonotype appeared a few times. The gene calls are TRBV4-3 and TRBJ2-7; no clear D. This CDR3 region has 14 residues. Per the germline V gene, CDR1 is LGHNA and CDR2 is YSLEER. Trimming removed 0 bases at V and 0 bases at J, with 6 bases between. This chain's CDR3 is CASSQDSRSYEQYF. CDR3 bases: TGCGCCAGCAGCCAAGATTCGCGCTCCTACGAGCAGTACTTC.

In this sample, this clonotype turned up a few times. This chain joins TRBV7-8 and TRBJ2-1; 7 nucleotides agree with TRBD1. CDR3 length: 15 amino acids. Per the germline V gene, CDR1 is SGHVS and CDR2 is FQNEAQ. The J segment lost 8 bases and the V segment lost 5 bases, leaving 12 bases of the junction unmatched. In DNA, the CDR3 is TGTGCCAGCAGCATACGACAGGGAAAGGTCGATGAGCAGTTCTTC. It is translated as CASSIRQGKVDEQFF.

Here the CDR3 DNA reads TGTGCCAGCAGCGAGAGGTTCAGAGATCCAGGGACTGAAGCTTTCTTT. It is translated as CASSERFRDPGTEAFF. The chain joins TRBV7-2 to TRBJ1-1, with D perhaps matching TRBD1 (5 bases). This CDR3 has 16 amino acids. V gave up 5 bases and J gave up 5 bases, with 21 bases separating them. Germline CDR1 is SGHTA and CDR2 is FQGNSA.

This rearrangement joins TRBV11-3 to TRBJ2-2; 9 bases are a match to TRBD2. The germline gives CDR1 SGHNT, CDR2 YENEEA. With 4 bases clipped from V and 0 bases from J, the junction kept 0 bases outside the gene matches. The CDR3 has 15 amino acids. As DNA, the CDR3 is TGTGCCAGCAGCTCTAGCGGGACGAACACCGGGGAGCTGTTTTTT. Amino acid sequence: CASSSSGTNTGELFF. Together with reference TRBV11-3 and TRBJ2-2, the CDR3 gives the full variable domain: EAGVVQSPRYKIIEKKQPVAFWCNPISGHNTLYWYLQNLGQGPELLIRYENEEAVDDSQLPKDRFSAERLKGVDSTLKIQPAELGDSAVYLCASSSSGTNTGELFFGEGSRLTVL.

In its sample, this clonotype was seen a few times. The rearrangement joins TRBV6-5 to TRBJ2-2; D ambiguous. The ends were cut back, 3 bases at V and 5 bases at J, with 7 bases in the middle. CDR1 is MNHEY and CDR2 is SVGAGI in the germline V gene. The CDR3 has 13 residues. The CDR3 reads CASSYSVTGELFF. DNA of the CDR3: TGTGCCAGCAGTTATTCGGTGACCGGGGAGCTGTTTTTT.

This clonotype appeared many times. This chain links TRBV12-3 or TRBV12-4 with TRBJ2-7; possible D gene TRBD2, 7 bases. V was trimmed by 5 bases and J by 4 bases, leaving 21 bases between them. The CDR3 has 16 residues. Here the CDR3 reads CASSPAGASGKYEQYF. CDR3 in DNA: TGTGCCAGCAGTCCGGCAGGGGCTAGCGGAAAATACGAGCAGTACTTC.

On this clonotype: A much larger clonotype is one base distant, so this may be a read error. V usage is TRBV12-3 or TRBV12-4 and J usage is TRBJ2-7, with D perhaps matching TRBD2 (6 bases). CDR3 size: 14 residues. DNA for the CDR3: TGTGCCAGAAGTTTCGGACTAACCGGATACGAGCAGTACTTC. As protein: CARSFGLTGYEQYF.

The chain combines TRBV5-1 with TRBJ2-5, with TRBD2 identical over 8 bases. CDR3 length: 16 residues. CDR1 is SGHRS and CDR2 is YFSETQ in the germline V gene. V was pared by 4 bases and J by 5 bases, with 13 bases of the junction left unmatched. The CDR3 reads CASSGERGRLVETQYF. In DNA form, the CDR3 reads TGCGCCAGCAGCGGTGAGCGGGGGCGTTTAGTGGAGACCCAGTACTTC. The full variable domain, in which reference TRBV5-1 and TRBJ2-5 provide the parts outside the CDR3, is KAGVTQTPRYLIKTRGQQVTLSCSPISGHRSVSWYQQTPGQGLQFLFEYFSETQRNKGNFPGRFSGRQFSNSRSEMNVSTLELGDSALYLCASSGERGRLVETQYFGPGTRLLVL.

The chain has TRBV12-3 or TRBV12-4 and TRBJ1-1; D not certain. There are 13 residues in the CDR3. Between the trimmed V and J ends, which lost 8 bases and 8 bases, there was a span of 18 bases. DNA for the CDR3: TGTGCCAGCTCGCCCTCCGGAGCCAGAGAAGCTTTCTTT. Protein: CASSPSGAREAFF.